The rows below give T cell receptor beta chains drawn from one sample of a study of shared clonotypes between healthy human individuals. Produced via immunoSEQ multiplex PCR; TCRdb's table is partial and in-frame only. The sample consists of 2 million to 2.5 million clones, approximately 96% of them appearing once. Sequenced material: naive CD4+ T cells sorted from blood. The origin of the receptors is a man between 18 and 29 years old in good health. Each CDR3 is given with its conserved first and last residue. The order of the fields is V gene, J gene, CDR3 protein.

TRBV4-3	TRBJ2-6	CASSQETGQGFMTGANVLTF
TRBV30	TRBJ1-4	CAWSGGVEKLFF
TRBV5-4	TRBJ2-3	CASSSRGGTDTQYF
TRBV18	TRBJ1-2	CASSPLGEDAGYTF
TRBV2	TRBJ2-5	CASSGVNF
TRBV14	TRBJ2-3	CASRLGPTTDTQYF
TRBV5-1	TRBJ2-1	CASSLGLYNEQFF
TRBV11-2	TRBJ1-4	CASSLTNEKLFF
TRBV2	TRBJ1-2	CASRLGDSYGYTF
TRBV7-6	TRBJ2-7	CASSLGVSGTNAYEQYF
TRBV4-3	TRBJ2-1	CASSQIGGEQFF
TRBV7-2	TRBJ2-5	CASSSGGPAGAAQETQYF
TRBV6-6	TRBJ1-6	CASSYRGPRNSPLHF
TRBV19	TRBJ2-2	CASSTGGLAGYTGELFF
TRBV20-1	TRBJ2-7	CSAGDSYEQYF